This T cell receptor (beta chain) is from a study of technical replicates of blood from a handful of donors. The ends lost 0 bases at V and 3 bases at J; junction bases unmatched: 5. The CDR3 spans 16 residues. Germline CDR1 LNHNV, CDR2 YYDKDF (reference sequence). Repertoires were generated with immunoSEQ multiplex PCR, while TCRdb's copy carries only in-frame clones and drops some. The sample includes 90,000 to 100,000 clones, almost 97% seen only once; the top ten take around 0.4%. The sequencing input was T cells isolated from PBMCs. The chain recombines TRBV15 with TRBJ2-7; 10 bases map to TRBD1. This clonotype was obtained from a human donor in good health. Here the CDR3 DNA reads TGTGCCACCAGCAGAGATTTAGGACAGGGGGGCTACGAGCAGTACTTC. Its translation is CATSRDLGQGGYEQYF.